This TCR beta chain was profiled in a study of T cell clonotyping in hematopoietic cell transplantation. Findings and caveats of the study: Recipient TCR diversity dropped after transplant; expanded clonotypes rose from day 30 to 180.

On this clone itself: Antigen: not known.

Recipients were bled about 28 days pretransplant and at posttransplant days 30, 100, 180. Between the trimmed V and J ends, which lost 0 bases and 2 bases, there was a span of 8 bases. Germline lookup yields CDR1 SQVTM and CDR2 ANQGSEA. The CDR3 covers 13 residues. TCRdb keeps only in-frame clones here, not all; method: immunoSEQ multiplex PCR. Of approximately 5,900 clones in the sample, approximately 91% were seen once. The rearrangement joins TRBV29-1 to TRBJ2-7; D gene ambiguous. Here the sequenced sample was peripheral blood mononuclear cells, taken 100 days after allogeneic stem cell transplant. This TCR came from a female patient aged 45-65 years who had an allogeneic stem cell transplant from a related donor, so the T cells may come from the graft donor. Some clones in this sample may be carry-over from other donors' samples. CDR3 protein: CSVEENLTYEQYF. DNA of the CDR3: TGCAGCGTTGAAGAGAACCTAACCTACGAGCAGTACTTC.